This entry lists 12 T cell receptor beta chains sequenced from one sample in a study of shared clonotypes between healthy human individuals (dated by TCRdb to 2018 to 2021). The method behind the library was the immunoSEQ multiplex PCR assay. TCRdb holds this immuneACCESS table with in-frame rearrangements only. Some clones are missing; in checked studies, unresolved V genes explain under half, and the rest has no known cause. The sample table contains hundreds of thousands of clones; only one count was recorded for 90% to 96% of them. 0.06% of the sample is held by the ten biggest clonotypes. Sequencing used naive CD4+ T cells sorted from blood. The cell subset or site label of this sample denotes: CD45RA+ positively selected. Source of these receptors: a woman in her twenties or thirties in good health.

The chain links TRBV7-8 to TRBJ2-6, with 12 bases that match TRBD1. Germline V CDR1 and CDR2: SGHVS, FQNEAQ. Trimming cost V 6 bases and J 1 base; bases outside gene matches: 7. The CDR3 extends over 18 amino acids. The DNA of the CDR3 is TGTGCCAGCAGGTCCCCGGGACAGGGGGCATCTGGGGCCAACGTCCTGACTTTC. It yields the protein CASRSPGQGASGANVLTF. Variable domain in full (rest from reference TRBV7-8 and TRBJ2-6): GAGVSQSPRYKVAKRGQDVALRCDPISGHVSLFWYQQALGQGPEFLTYFQNEAQLDKSGLPSDRFFAERPEGSVSTLKIQRTQQEDSAVYLCASRSPGQGASGANVLTFGAGSRLTVL.

J is TRBJ2-3 and V is TRBV11-2, with D perhaps being TRBD1 or TRBD2 (6 bases each). In germline, CDR1 is SGHAT, CDR2 FQNNGV. Trimming removed 0 bases at V and 6 bases at J, with 13 bases between. The CDR3 is 15 residues long. The CDR3 region is CASSLEGAGMDTQYF. CDR3 DNA sequence: TGTGCCAGCAGCTTAGAGGGGGCGGGGATGGATACGCAGTATTTT.

The chain couples TRBV7-2 to TRBJ2-3; tentatively, D is TRBD1 or TRBD2 (5 bases each). Germline CDR1 and CDR2: SGHTA and FQGNSA. The CDR3 spans 15 residues. The V end lost 6 bases, the J end lost 2 bases, and 15 bases lay between the germline ends. The CDR3 nucleotides read TGTGCCAGCAGTCTACCGGGACCCCCCACAGATACGCAGTATTTT. It is translated as CASSLPGPPTDTQYF.

The chain employs TRBV10-3 and TRBJ2-7; tentative D call: TRBD2 (6 bases). Trimming shortened V by 6 bases and J by 0 bases, and 12 bases separated the two germline ends. Germline CDR1 reads ENHRY; CDR2 reads SYGVKD. This CDR3 region has 14 residues. CDR3 in amino acids: CAISPGTHSYEQYF. CDR3 in DNA: TGTGCCATCAGCCCCGGGACTCACTCCTACGAGCAGTACTTC.

This rearrangement joins TRBV27 to TRBJ2-7; the D gene is possibly TRBD2 (6 bases). V shed 6 bases and J shed 2 bases, with 11 bases lying between them. From germline, CDR1 is MNHEY and CDR2 SMNVEV (reference sequence). The CDR3 has 13 amino acids. The CDR3 DNA reads as TGTGCCAGCAGCGGGACTCCGACCTACGAGCAGTACTTC. It codes for CASSGTPTYEQYF.

This rearrangement joins TRBV28 to TRBJ2-5; the D is unclear. The J call may be wrong; the DNA end is better matched by TRBJ2-7. The CDR3 is 12 residues long. Germline CDR1 reads MDHEN; CDR2 reads SYDVKM. The CDR3 here is CASSPEPYEQYF. The CDR3 DNA is TGTGCCAGCAGTCCAGAGCCCTACGAGCAGTACTTC.

The rearrangement uses TRBV19 and TRBJ1-5; D may be TRBD1 (5 bases). CDR3 length equals 15 residues. Trimming removed 7 bases at V and 0 bases at J, with 13 bases between. Germline loops: CDR1 LNHDA, CDR2 SQIVND (reference sequence). CDR3 protein: CASKVGRNSNQPQHF. In nucleotides, the CDR3 is TGTGCCAGTAAGGTGGGGCGGAATAGCAATCAGCCCCAGCATTTT.

The rearrangement joins TRBV2 to TRBJ2-7, with D possibly being TRBD1 (6 bases). V was trimmed by 8 bases and J by 1 base, leaving 12 bases between them. Germline V gives CDR1 SNHLY, CDR2 FYNNEI. The CDR3 spans 13 residues. The CDR3 nucleotides read TGTGCCAGCGGGACAACCATTTCCTACGAGCAGTACTTC. It is translated as CASGTTISYEQYF. The full variable domain, with the rest looked up from reference TRBV2 and TRBJ2-7, is EPEVTQTPSHQVTQMGQEVILRCVPISNHLYFYWYRQILGQKVEFLVSFYNNEISEKSEIFDDQFSVERPDGSNFTLKIRSTKLEDSAMYFCASGTTISYEQYFGPGTRLTVT.

This chain joins TRBV9 and TRBJ2-7, with TRBD2 matching over 11 bases. CDR1 and CDR2 (germline): SGDLS, YYNGEE. J was trimmed by 1 base and V by 5 bases; bases with no gene match: 5. This CDR3 is built from 15 residues. The CDR3 DNA follows: TGTGCCAGCAGTGGGGGACTAGCGGATTCCTACGAGCAGTACTTC. This sequence encodes CASSGGLADSYEQYF.

The J gene is TRBJ2-5, the V gene TRBV21-1; TRBD2 was called by the table and not checked on the DNA. TRBV21-1 is listed as a pseudogene. The CDR3 runs 20 residues. CDR3 sequence reads: CASSKNGKSGGLAGIETQYF. The CDR3 nucleotides are TGTGCCAGCAGCAAAAACGGGAAGTCTGGGGGACTAGCGGGGATAGAGACCCAGTACTTC.

J is TRBJ2-7 and V is TRBV2; no clear D gene. The V gene's germline CDR1 is SNHLY and CDR2 FYNNEI. The CDR3 covers 11 residues. The V end lost 10 bases, the J end lost 0 bases, and 7 bases lay between the germline ends. The CDR3 sequence is CANRASYEQYF. CDR3 coding DNA: TGTGCCAACCGGGCCTCCTACGAGCAGTACTTC. Supplemented by reference TRBV2 and TRBJ2-7, the full variable domain reads EPEVTQTPSHQVTQMGQEVILRCVPISNHLYFYWYRQILGQKVEFLVSFYNNEISEKSEIFDDQFSVERPDGSNFTLKIRSTKLEDSAMYFCANRASYEQYFGPGTRLTVT.

The chain combines TRBV12-5 with TRBJ2-2; no clear D. The V end lost 6 bases, the J end lost 3 bases, and 5 bases lay between the germline ends. The CDR3 sequence is 12 residues long. Germline values: CDR1 LGHNT, CDR2 FRNRAP. The CDR3 coding sequence is TGTGCTAGTGGGCGCGACACCGGGGAGCTGTTTTTT. Protein product: CASGRDTGELFF. Drawing the rest from reference TRBV12-5 and TRBJ2-2, the complete variable domain is DARVTQTPRHKVTEMGQEVTMRCQPILGHNTVFWYRQTMMQGLELLAYFRNRAPLDDSGMPKDRFSAEMPDATLATLKIQPSEPRDSAVYFCASGRDTGELFFGEGSRLTVL.